A single sample gave rise to the 9 T cell receptor beta chains below, sequenced in a study of blood T cell repertoires in COVID-19 (dated by TCRdb to about 2020). The library was generated by the immunoSEQ multiplex PCR assay. TCRdb re-hosts the immuneACCESS table, in-frame sequences only. Its copies lack some clones; in the studies checked, an unresolved V gene accounts for under half of them, and the cause for the rest is not known. The sample data list nearly 110,000 clones, and 71% of these were observed just once. About 0.85% of the sample comes from the top ten. Sequenced input: peripheral blood. Receptors were obtained from a human donor with acute or convalescent COVID-19. The donor label of this sample is uncertain.

This clone was detected only a few times. This specimen includes other DNA sequences encoding the same CDR3. The chain links TRBV4-1 to TRBJ2-5; no firm D call. V lost 3 bases and J 5 bases, leaving 7 bases between the germline ends. The CDR3 sequence is 12 residues long. Germline CDR1 reads MGHRA; CDR2 reads YSYEKL. This CDR3 reads CASSQPRETQYF. The DNA of the CDR3 is TGCGCCAGCAGCCAGCCCCGGGAGACCCAGTACTTC.

This clone appeared once. This sequence joins TRBV6-5 and TRBJ2-7; the match to TRBD1 covers 9 bases. Germline CDR1 is MNHEY and CDR2 is SVGAGI. V trimming: 5 bases; J trimming: 6 bases; junction bases outside the gene matches: 5. This CDR3 has 13 residues. CDR3 in DNA: TGTGCCAGCAGTACCTCGACAGGGGGCGAGCAGTACTTC. This encodes CASSTSTGGEQYF.

This clone was recorded once. V is TRBV7-9 and J is TRBJ2-7, with a weak D call TRBD2 (5 bases). The germline V gene encodes CDR1 SEHNR and CDR2 FQNEAQ (reference sequence). The CDR3 runs 12 residues. Trimming took 2 bases from V and 7 from J, leaving 9 bases between them. CDR3 residues: CASSLSGWEQYV. The CDR3 DNA follows: TGTGCCAGCAGCTTATCGGGATGGGAGCAGTACGTC.

This clone was observed a handful of times. The chain couples TRBV18 to TRBJ2-6; D is unresolved. Germline V lookup: CDR1 KGHSH, CDR2 LQKENI. The CDR3 spans 17 residues. V dropped 0 bases and J dropped 2 bases, with 11 bases sitting between them. In nucleotides, the CDR3 is TGTGCCAGCTCACCACCTCGTGCTAAGACTGGGGCCAACGTCCTGACTTTC. It is translated as CASSPPRAKTGANVLTF. Supplemented by reference TRBV18 and TRBJ2-6, the full variable domain reads NAGVMQNPRHLVRRRGQEARLRCSPMKGHSHVYWYRQLPEEGLKFMVYLQKENIIDESGMPKERFSAEFPKEGPSILRIQQVVRGDSAAYFCASSPPRAKTGANVLTFGAGSRLTVL.

The chain is built from TRBV3-1 (or the pseudogene TRBV3-2) and TRBJ2-2; the D gene is possibly TRBD1 (5 bases). V was trimmed by 6 bases and J by 6 bases, leaving 11 bases between them. The CDR3 consists of 13 residues. The germline CDR1 and CDR2 sequences are LGHDT and YNNKEL (reference sequence). The CDR3 bases are TGTGCCAGCAGGGGGCCTCGTTCCGGGGAGCTGTTTTTT. This gives the protein CASRGPRSGELFF.

The chain couples TRBV24-1 to TRBJ1-4, with 8 bases aligning to TRBD1. V lost 6 bases to trimming and J lost 7 bases; unmatched junction nucleotides: 3. The germline CDR1 and CDR2 sequences are KGHDR and SFDVKD. This CDR3 is built from 13 residues. DNA for the CDR3: TGTGCCACCAGTACCGACAGGGGTGAAAAACTGTTTTTT. This translates into CATSTDRGEKLFF.

This chain connects TRBV3-1 (or the pseudogene TRBV3-2) to TRBJ1-1, with D possibly TRBD1 on 6 matching bases. From germline, CDR1 is LGHDT and CDR2 YNNKEL (reference sequence). Trimming took 5 bases from V and 2 from J, leaving 15 bases between them. CDR3 size: 15 residues. The CDR3 DNA is TGTGCCAGCAGCGCCCAGTCAGGGGTTAACACTGAAGCTTTCTTT. Protein: CASSAQSGVNTEAFF.

The sample holds a few counts of this clone. The V call is TRBV28, the J call TRBJ2-3, with D maybe TRBD2 (6 bases). This CDR3 is 15 amino acids long. Germline values: CDR1 MDHEN, CDR2 SYDVKM. The V and J ends lost 6 bases and 6 bases respectively, with 19 bases between them. The CDR3 region has the DNA TGTGCCAGCAGACGTATGTCGGGGAGGTGGGATACGCAGTATTTT. Translation gives CASRRMSGRWDTQYF.

J is TRBJ2-1 and V is TRBV3-1 (or the pseudogene TRBV3-2); 11 nucleotides align to TRBD2. The CDR3 runs to 16 residues. Germline V CDR1 and CDR2: LGHDT, YNNKEL (reference sequence). Germline trimming cut 5 bases from V and 3 bases from J; bases unmatched to any gene: 6. CDR3 nucleotides: TGTGCCAGCAGCACACTAGCGGGGGTCTTCTACAATGAGCAGTTCTTC. This gives the protein CASSTLAGVFYNEQFF.